The 2 T cell receptor beta chains below all came from one sample that was sequenced in a study of T cell repertoires in cytomegalovirus infection. These receptors' antigens are unknown. TCRdb processed the reads anew with MiXCR; each CDR3 protein has one entry. The table has about 57,000 distinct CDR3 sequences, 20% seen once; the top ten hold around 70%. The material was CD8+ T cells from cultured PBMCs, obtained from culture after CMV antigen stimulation. These receptors originate from a human donor in good health (CMV status not recorded). Some clones in this sample may be carry-over from other donors' samples.

This clonotype occurred many times. This chain uses TRBV7-8 with TRBJ1-1; maybe TRBD1 (5 bases). This CDR3 is 12 amino acids long. Germline-derived CDR1 and CDR2 are SGHVS and FQNEAQ. V was pared by 5 bases and J by 8 bases, with 12 bases between. CDR3 bases: TGTGCCAGCAGCCAGGGTAGAGGGGAAGCTTTCTTT. This sequence encodes CASSQGRGEAFF.

This clonotype was counted many times. The J gene is TRBJ1-1, the V gene TRBV12-3 or TRBV12-4; 7 bases are a match to TRBD1. V shed 5 bases, J shed 2 bases, and the junction held 5 bases outside the gene matches. The CDR3 spans 14 residues. The CDR3 nucleotides are TGTGCCAGCAGTCCCGGGACAGTTAACACTGAAGCTTTCTTT. This translates into CASSPGTVNTEAFF.